Sequencing of this TCR beta chain was carried out in a study of CD8+CD57+ T cells in acquired aplastic anemia. Turning to the study itself: An average of roughly 3 ug of DNA was obtained from sorted CD4+ and CD8+ cells. Study results and caveats: It was found that some 30 CD8+ CDR3 sequences were shared between patients and controls.

Before being chosen for sequencing, patients had shown CD8+CD57+ cell expansion by flow cytometry. Each patient carried a diagnosis of severe acquired aplastic anemia. Receipt of therapy had not occurred in any patient by the time of blood sampling. On this clonotype: Its antigen is undetermined.

The germline gives CDR1 SEHNR, CDR2 FQNEAQ (reference sequence). This CDR3 contains 15 residues. V shed 5 bases, J shed 4 bases, and the junction held 11 bases outside the gene matches. The study profiled TCR beta VDJ and CDR3 using genomic DNA as template. TCRdb reprocessed the reads with MiXCR, giving one entry per CDR3 protein. The table lists around 170,000 distinct CDR3 sequences, roughly half of them singletons. The origin of this receptor is a human donor with aplastic anemia. V is TRBV7-9 and J is TRBJ2-7, with TRBD1 matching over 7 bases. Sample: sorted CD4+, CD8+, or CD8+CD57+ T cells (not recorded which) from PBMCs. The CDR3 nucleotides read TGTGCCAGCAGCACTCGACAGGGTATGCCTTACGAGCAGTACTTC. Protein product: CASSTRQGMPYEQYF.